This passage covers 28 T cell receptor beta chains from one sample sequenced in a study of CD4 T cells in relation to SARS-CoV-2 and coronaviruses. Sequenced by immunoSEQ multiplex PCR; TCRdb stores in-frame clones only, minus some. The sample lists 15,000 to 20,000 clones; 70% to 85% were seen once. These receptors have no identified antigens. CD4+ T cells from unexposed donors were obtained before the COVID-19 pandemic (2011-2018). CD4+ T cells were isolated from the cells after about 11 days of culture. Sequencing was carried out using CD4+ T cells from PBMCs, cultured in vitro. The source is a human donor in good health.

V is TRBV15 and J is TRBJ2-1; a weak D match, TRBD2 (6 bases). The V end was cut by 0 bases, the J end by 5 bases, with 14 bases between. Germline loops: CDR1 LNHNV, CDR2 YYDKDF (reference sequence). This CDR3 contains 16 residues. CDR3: CATSREGTSVHNEQFF. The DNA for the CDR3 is TGTGCCACCAGCAGAGAGGGGACTTCCGTACACAATGAGCAGTTCTTC.

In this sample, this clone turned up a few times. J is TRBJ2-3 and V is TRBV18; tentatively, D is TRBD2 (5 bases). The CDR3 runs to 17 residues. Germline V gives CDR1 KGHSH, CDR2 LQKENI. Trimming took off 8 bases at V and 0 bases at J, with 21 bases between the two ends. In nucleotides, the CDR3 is TGTGCCAGCGGGCGGGCCGATAATCCTACTAGCACAGATACGCAGTATTTT. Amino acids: CASGRADNPTSTDTQYF.

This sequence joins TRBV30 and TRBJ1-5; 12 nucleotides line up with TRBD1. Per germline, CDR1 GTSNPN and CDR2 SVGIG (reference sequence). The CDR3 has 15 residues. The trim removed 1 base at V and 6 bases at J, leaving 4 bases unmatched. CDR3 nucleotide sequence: TGTGCCTGGAGTGGGGACAGGGGGCGAAGTCAGCCCCAGCATTTT. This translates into CAWSGDRGRSQPQHF.

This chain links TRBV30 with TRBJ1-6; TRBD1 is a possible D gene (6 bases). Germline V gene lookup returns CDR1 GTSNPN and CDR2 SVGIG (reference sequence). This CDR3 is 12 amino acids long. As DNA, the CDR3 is TGTGCTCAAGGACAGATTAATTCACCCCTCCACTTT. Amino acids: CAQGQINSPLHF.

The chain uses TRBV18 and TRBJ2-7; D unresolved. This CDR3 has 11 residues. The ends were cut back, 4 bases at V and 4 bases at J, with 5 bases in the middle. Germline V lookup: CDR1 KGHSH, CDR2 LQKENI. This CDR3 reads CASSQQYEQYF. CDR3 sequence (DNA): TGTGCCAGCTCACAACAGTACGAGCAGTACTTC.

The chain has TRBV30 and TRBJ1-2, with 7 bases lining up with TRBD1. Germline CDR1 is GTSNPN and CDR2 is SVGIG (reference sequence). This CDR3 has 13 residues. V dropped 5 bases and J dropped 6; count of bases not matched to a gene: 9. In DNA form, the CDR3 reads TGTGCCTGGCGGGCAGGGGGAGTGGATGGCTACACCTTC. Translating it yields CAWRAGGVDGYTF.

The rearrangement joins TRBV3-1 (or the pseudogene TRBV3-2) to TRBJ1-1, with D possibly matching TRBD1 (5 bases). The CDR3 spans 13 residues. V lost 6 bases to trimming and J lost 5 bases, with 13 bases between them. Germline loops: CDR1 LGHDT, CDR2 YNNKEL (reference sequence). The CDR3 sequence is CASSPDSFTEAFF. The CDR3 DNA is TGTGCCAGCAGTCCAGACAGTTTTACTGAAGCTTTCTTT.

CDR3 sequence: CSATQGTYEQYF. CDR3 in DNA: TGCAGCGCCACACAGGGAACCTACGAGCAGTACTTC. The chain employs TRBV29-1 and TRBJ2-7; a weak D match, TRBD1 (6 bases). The length of the CDR3 is 12 residues. The germline gives CDR1 SQVTM, CDR2 ANQGSEA. V dropped 7 bases and J dropped 2 bases, with 12 bases sitting between them.

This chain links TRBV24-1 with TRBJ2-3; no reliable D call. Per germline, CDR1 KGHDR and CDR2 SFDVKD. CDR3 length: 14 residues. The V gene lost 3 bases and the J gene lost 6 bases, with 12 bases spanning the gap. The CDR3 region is CATSDRTTSDTQYF. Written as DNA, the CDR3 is TGTGCCACCAGTGATCGAACGACGTCGGATACGCAGTATTTT.

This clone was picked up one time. DNA of the CDR3: TGTGCCAGCAGCTTGGGCCAAAAGCAGTTCTTC. The encoded protein is CASSLGQKQFF. V gene TRBV5-4 combines with J gene TRBJ2-1; the D is unclear. Germline V lookup: CDR1 SGHNT, CDR2 YYREEE (reference sequence). The CDR3 contains 11 residues. Trimming removed 0 bases from V and 11 bases from J, with 6 bases in between.

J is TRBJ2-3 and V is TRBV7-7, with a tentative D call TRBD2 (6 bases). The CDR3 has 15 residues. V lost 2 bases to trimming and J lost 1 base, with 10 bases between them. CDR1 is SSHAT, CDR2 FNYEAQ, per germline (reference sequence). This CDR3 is CASSLFSGGTDTQYF. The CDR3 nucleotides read TGTGCCAGCAGCTTATTCTCGGGGGGCACAGATACGCAGTATTTT.

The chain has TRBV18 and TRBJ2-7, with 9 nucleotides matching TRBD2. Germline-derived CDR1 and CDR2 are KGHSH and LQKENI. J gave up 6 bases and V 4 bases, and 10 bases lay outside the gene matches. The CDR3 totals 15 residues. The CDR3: CASSQPSGAGLEQYF. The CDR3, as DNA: TGTGCCAGCTCACAACCTAGCGGGGCGGGACTCGAGCAGTACTTC.

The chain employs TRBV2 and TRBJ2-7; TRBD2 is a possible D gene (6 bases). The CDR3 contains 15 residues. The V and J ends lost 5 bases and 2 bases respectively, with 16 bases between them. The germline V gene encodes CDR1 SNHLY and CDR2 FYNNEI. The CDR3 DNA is TGTGCCAGCAGTCCCCGGGGGACGTCTACCTACGAGCAGTACTTC. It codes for CASSPRGTSTYEQYF.

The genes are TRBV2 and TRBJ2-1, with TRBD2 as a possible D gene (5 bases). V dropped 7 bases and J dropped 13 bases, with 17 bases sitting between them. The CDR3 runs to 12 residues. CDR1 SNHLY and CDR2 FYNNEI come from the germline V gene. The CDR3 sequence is CASNRGSPHQFF. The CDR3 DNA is TGTGCCAGCAATCGAGGGTCCCCACACCAGTTCTTC.

The CDR3 is CAISESDSRETQYF. CDR3 bases: TGTGCCATCAGTGAGTCGGACAGTCGGGAGACCCAGTACTTC. The chain has TRBV10-3 and TRBJ2-5; a weak D match, TRBD1 (6 bases). Between the trimmed V and J ends, which lost 0 bases and 5 bases, there was a span of 10 bases. This CDR3 contains 14 residues. Per germline, CDR1 ENHRY and CDR2 SYGVKD.

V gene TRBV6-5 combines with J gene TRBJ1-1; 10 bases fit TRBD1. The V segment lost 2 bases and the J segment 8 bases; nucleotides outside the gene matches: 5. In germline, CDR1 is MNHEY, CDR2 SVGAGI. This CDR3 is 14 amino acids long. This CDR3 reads CASSYATGGGEAFF. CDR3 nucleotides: TGTGCCAGCAGTTACGCGACAGGGGGCGGGGAAGCTTTCTTT.

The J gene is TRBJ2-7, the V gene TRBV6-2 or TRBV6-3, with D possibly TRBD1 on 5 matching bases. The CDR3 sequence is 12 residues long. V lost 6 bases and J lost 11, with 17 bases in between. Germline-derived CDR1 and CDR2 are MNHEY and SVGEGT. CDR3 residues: CASSSTVKRKYF. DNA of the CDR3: TGTGCCAGCAGCTCGACAGTCAAACGAAAGTACTTC.

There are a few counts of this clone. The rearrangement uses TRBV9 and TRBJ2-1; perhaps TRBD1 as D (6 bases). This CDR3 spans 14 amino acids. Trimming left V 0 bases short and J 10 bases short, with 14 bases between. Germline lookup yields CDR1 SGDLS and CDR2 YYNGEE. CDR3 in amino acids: CASSVGTRGGEQFF. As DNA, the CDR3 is TGTGCCAGCAGCGTAGGAACCAGGGGCGGGGAGCAGTTCTTC. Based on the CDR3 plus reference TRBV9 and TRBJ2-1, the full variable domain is DSGVTQTPKHLITATGQRVTLRCSPRSGDLSVYWYQQSLDQGLQFLIQYYNGEERAKGNILERFSAQQFPDLHSELNLSSLELGDSALYFCASSVGTRGGEQFFGPGTRLTVL.

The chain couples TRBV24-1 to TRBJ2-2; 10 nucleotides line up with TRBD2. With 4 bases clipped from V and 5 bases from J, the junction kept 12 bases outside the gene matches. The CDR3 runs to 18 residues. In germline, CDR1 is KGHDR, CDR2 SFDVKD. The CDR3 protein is CATSDSALAGEETGELFF. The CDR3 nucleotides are TGTGCCACCAGTGACTCCGCCCTAGCGGGAGAGGAGACCGGGGAGCTGTTTTTT.

CDR3 sequence reads: CAWTLGGTGDPPYF. The CDR3, as DNA: TGTGCCTGGACCCTGGGGGGGACAGGGGACCCCCCCTACTTC. The V and J genes are TRBV30 and TRBJ2-5, with 10 bases aligning to TRBD1. Trimming took 4 bases from V and 14 from J; bases not matched to a gene: 16. CDR1 and CDR2 from the germline V gene are GTSNPN and SVGIG (reference sequence). This CDR3 spans 14 amino acids.

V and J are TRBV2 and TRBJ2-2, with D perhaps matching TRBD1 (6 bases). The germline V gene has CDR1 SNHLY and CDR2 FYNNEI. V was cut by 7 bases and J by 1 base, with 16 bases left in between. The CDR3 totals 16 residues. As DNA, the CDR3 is TGTGCCAGCACCCTCGGCCAGGGACAGAACACCGGGGAGCTGTTTTTT. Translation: CASTLGQGQNTGELFF. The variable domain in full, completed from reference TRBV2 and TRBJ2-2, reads EPEVTQTPSHQVTQMGQEVILRCVPISNHLYFYWYRQILGQKVEFLVSFYNNEISEKSEIFDDQFSVERPDGSNFTLKIRSTKLEDSAMYFCASTLGQGQNTGELFFGEGSRLTVL.

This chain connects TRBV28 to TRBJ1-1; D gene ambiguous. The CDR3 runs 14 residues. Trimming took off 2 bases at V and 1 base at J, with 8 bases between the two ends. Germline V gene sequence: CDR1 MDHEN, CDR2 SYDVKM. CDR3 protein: CASSLMVGNTEAFF. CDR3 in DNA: TGTGCCAGCAGTTTAATGGTAGGGAACACTGAAGCTTTCTTT.

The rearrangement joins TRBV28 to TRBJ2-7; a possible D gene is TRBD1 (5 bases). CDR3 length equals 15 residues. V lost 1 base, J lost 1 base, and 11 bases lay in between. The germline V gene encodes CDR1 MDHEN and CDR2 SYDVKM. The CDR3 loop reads CASSLFQGSSYEQYF. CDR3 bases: TGTGCCAGCAGTTTATTCCAGGGTAGTTCCTACGAGCAGTACTTC. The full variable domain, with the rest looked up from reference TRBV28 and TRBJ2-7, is DVKVTQSSRYLVKRTGEKVFLECVQDMDHENMFWYRQDPGLGLRLIYFSYDVKMKEKGDIPEGYSVSREKKERFSLILESASTNQTSMYLCASSLFQGSSYEQYFGPGTRLTVT.

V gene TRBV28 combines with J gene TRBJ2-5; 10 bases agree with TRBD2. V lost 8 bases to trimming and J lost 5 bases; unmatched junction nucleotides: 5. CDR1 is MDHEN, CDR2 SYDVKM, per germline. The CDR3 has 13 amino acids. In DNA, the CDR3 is TGTGCCAGCCATAGCGGGAGGAGGGAGACCCAGTACTTC. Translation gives CASHSGRRETQYF.

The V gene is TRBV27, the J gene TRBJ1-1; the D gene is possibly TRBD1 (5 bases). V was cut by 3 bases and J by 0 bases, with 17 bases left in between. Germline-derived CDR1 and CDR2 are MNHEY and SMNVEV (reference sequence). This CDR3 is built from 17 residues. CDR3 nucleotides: TGTGCCAGCAGTTTTTTTCCGGTCGGACAAATGAACACTGAAGCTTTCTTT. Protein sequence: CASSFFPVGQMNTEAFF.

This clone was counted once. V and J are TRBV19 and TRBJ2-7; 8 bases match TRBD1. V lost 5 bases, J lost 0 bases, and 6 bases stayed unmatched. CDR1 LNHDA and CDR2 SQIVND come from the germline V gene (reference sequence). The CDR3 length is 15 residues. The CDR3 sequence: CASSPRQGSSYEQYF. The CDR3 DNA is TGTGCCAGTAGTCCCCGACAGGGGAGCTCCTACGAGCAGTACTTC.

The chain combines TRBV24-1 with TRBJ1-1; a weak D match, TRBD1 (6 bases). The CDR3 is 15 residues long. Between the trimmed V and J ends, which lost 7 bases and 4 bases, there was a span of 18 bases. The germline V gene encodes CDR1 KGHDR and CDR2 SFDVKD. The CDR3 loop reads CATRRGGAEGTEAFF. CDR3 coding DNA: TGTGCCACCAGGCGCGGGGGGGCTGAGGGCACTGAAGCTTTCTTT.

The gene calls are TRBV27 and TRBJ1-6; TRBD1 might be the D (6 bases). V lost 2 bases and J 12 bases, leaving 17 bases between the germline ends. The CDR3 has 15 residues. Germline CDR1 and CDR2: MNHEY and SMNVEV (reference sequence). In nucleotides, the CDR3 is TGTGCCAGCAGTTTACGGGCAGACTCAGGGGTACCCCTCCACTTT. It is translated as CASSLRADSGVPLHF.